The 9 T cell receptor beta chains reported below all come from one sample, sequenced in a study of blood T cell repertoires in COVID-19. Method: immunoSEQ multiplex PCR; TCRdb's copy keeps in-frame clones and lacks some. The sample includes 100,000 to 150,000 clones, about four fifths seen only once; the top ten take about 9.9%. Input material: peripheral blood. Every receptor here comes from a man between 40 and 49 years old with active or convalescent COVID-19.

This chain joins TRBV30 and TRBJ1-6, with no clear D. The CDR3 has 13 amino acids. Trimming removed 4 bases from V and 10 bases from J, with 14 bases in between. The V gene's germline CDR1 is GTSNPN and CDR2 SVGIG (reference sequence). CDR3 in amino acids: CAWKAGMGSPLHF. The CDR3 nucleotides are TGTGCCTGGAAAGCGGGAATGGGATCACCCCTCCACTTT.

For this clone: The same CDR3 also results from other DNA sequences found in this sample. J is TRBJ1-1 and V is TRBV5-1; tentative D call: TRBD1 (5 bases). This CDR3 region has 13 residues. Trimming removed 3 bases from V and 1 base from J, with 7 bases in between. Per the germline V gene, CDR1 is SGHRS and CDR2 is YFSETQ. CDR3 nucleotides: TGCGCCAGCAGCTCCCAGGGGAACACTGAAGCTTTCTTT. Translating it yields CASSSQGNTEAFF. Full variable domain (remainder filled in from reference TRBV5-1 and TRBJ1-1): KAGVTQTPRYLIKTRGQQVTLSCSPISGHRSVSWYQQTPGQGLQFLFEYFSETQRNKGNFPGRFSGRQFSNSRSEMNVSTLELGDSALYLCASSSQGNTEAFFGQGTRLTVV.

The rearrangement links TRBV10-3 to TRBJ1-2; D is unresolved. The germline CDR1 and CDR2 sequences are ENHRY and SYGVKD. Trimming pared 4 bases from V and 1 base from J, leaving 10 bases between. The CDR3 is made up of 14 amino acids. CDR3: CAISVGVRNYGYTF. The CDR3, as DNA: TGTGCCATCAGTGTCGGGGTCCGTAACTATGGCTACACCTTC.

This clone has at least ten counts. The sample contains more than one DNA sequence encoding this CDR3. The chain's CDR3 is CASSGTGGFQPQHF. The CDR3 DNA reads as TGTGCCAGCAGCGGAACAGGGGGCTTTCAGCCCCAGCATTTT. V usage is TRBV6-5 and J usage is TRBJ1-5; 9 nucleotides line up with TRBD1. Germline trimming cut 6 bases from V and 6 bases from J; bases unmatched to any gene: 6. The CDR3 length is 14 residues. Per germline, CDR1 MNHEY and CDR2 SVGAGI.

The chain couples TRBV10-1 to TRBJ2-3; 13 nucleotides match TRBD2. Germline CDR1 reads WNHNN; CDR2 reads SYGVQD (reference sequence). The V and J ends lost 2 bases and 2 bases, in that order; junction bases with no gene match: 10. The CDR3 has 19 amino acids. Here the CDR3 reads CASSEPGTSGALNTDTQYF. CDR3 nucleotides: TGCGCCAGCAGTGAGCCCGGGACTAGCGGGGCCCTGAACACAGATACGCAGTATTTT.

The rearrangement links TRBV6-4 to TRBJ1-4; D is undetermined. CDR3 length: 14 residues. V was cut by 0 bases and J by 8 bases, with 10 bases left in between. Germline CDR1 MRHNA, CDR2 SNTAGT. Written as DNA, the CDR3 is TGTGCCAGCAGTGACTCGGCCGGGGTGGAAAAACTGTTTTTT. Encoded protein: CASSDSAGVEKLFF.

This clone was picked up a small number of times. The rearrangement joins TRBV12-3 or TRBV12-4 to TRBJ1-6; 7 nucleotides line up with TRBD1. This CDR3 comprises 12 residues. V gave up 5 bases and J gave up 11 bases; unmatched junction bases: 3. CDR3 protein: CASSKGQPPLHF. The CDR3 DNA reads TGTGCCAGCAGTAAGGGACAGCCACCCCTCCACTTT.

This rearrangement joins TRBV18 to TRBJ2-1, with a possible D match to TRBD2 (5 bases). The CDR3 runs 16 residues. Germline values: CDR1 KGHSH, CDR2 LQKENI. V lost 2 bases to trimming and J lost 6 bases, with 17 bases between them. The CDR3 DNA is TGTGCCAGCTCACCAAGTAATTTAGGACTCCTCAATGAGCAGTTCTTC. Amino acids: CASSPSNLGLLNEQFF.

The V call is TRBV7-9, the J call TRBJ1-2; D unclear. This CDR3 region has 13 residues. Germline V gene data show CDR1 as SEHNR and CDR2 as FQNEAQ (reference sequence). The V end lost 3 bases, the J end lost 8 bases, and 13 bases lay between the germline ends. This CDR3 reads CASSFDERGGYTF. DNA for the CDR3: TGTGCCAGCAGCTTTGATGAACGAGGGGGCTACACCTTC.